This TCR beta chain was profiled in a study of blood T cell repertoires in COVID-19. Looking at the study overall: Some COVID-19 samples were acute and others convalescent; all came from the United States, Italy and Spain.

Per the original methods: Reference gene primer amplification yielded estimated nucleated cell counts. Profiled with immunoSEQ multiplex PCR; TCRdb holds only in-frame clones, not every one. That table gives V, J and clone size, and the DNA gave D and trimming. The sample has approximately 400,000 clones; more than 75% are singletons. Cohorts were based on clinical histories the participants reported. Before being deemed recovered, Cohort 3 donors had two negative PCRs, clearance, or symptom resolution. This clone was seen only once. The CDR3 length is 14 residues. CDR1 and CDR2 from the germline V gene are LGHNA and YNFKEQ. V shed 0 bases and J shed 9 bases, with 12 bases lying between them.

The rearrangement links TRBV4-2 to TRBJ1-3; possibly TRBD1 for D (6 bases). The sequenced sample was PBMCs or T cells enriched from blood (not recorded which). The origin of this receptor is a man younger than 40 who had recovered from COVID-19. The CDR3 DNA is TGTGCCAGCAGCCAAGATCGGGCAGGGGTCACCATATATTTT. The encoded protein is CASSQDRAGVTIYF.